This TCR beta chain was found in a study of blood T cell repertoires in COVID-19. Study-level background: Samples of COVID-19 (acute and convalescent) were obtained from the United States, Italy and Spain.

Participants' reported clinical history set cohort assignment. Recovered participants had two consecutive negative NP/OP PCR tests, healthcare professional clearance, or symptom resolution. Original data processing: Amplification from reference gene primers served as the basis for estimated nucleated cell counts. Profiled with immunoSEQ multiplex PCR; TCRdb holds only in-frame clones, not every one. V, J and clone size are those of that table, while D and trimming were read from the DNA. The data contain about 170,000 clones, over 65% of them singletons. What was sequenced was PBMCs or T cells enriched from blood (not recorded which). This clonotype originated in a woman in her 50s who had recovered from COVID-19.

The CDR3, as DNA: TGTGCCAGCAGCCATGACATTTTGGTGACCCAGTACTTC. Translation gives CASSHDILVTQYF. The J gene is TRBJ2-5, the V gene TRBV7-9, with no clear D. Trimming stripped 5 bases from V and 7 bases from J, with 14 bases between. Germline V lookup: CDR1 SEHNR, CDR2 FQNEAQ (reference sequence). This CDR3 is 13 amino acids long.